These 10 T cell receptor beta chains were sequenced from one sample in a study of T cells in Graves' hyperthyroidism and ophthalmopathy. Regions amplified from RNA transcripts were the TCR beta CDR3 regions. The primer set for the first-round RT-PCR of the TCR CDR3 was HTBI. MiXCR was run by TCRdb on the multiplex PCR reads, yielding one entry per CDR3 protein. The sample contains about 350,000 distinct CDR3 sequences, roughly 15% of which appear only once. Sequenced: blood. These receptors were obtained from a woman aged 55-70 years with Graves' ophthalmopathy.

In this sample, this clonotype turned up many times. The chain recombines TRBV20-1 with TRBJ2-3, with D perhaps assigned TRBD1 or TRBD2 (5 bases each). V was pared by 3 bases and J by 1 base, with 11 bases between. The length of the CDR3 is 14 residues. In germline, CDR1 is DFQATT, CDR2 SNEGSKA (reference sequence). The CDR3 is CSARGTARTDTQYF. CDR3 bases: TGCAGTGCTAGGGGGACGGCCCGCACAGATACGCAGTATTTT.

This clonotype has at least ten counts. The V and J genes are TRBV12-3 or TRBV12-4 and TRBJ1-2, with unresolved D. This CDR3 has 14 amino acids. The germline V and J ends were trimmed by 3 bases and 1 base, with 9 bases remaining between them. This CDR3 is CASSFSFLNYGYTF. The CDR3 bases are TGTGCCAGCAGTTTCTCATTCCTTAACTATGGCTACACCTTC.

This clonotype occurred many times. This chain uses TRBV11-3 with TRBJ1-2; D ambiguous. Trimming removed 5 bases from V and 0 bases from J, with 16 bases in between. CDR3 size: 16 residues. Germline CDR1 SGHNT, CDR2 YENEEA. CDR3 DNA sequence: TGTGCCAGCAGCCCGGCAGAAGAAAGAGCTAACTATGGCTACACCTTC. Its protein is CASSPAEERANYGYTF.

This clonotype was seen many times. The rearrangement links TRBV12-3 or TRBV12-4 to TRBJ1-2; perhaps TRBD1 as D (5 bases). The V gene lost 5 bases and the J gene lost 7 bases, with 17 bases spanning the gap. The CDR3 covers 14 residues. The CDR3 region is CASSHRGGEGGYTF. CDR3 nucleotide sequence: TGTGCCAGCAGTCACCGGGGAGGGGAAGGTGGCTACACCTTC.

This clonotype occurred a few times. V gene TRBV27 combines with J gene TRBJ2-1, with TRBD2 matching 14 bases. The CDR3 consists of 19 residues. The ends lost 3 bases at V and 4 bases at J; junction bases unmatched: 11. Germline V lookup: CDR1 MNHEY, CDR2 SMNVEV (reference sequence). CDR3 residues: CASSLTSGRAPGTYNEQFF. The CDR3, as DNA: TGTGCCAGCAGTTTGACTAGCGGGAGGGCGCCCGGGACTTACAATGAGCAGTTCTTC.

This rearrangement joins TRBV6-1 to TRBJ2-1; TRBD2 aligns across 14 bases. Losses at the gene ends were 8 bases for V and 8 bases for J; bases not matched to a gene: 5. Germline assignment: CDR1 MNHNS and CDR2 SASEGT. The length of the CDR3 is 14 residues. The CDR3 DNA is TGTGCCAGCCAGGGGACTAGCGGGAGTCATGAGCAGTTCTTC. It specifies CASQGTSGSHEQFF.

The chain couples TRBV24-1 to TRBJ2-3; D possibly corresponds to TRBD1 (5 bases). Germline lookup yields CDR1 KGHDR and CDR2 SFDVKD. V lost 1 base and J lost 3, with 16 bases in between. CDR3 size: 17 residues. In DNA form, the CDR3 reads TGTGCCACCAGTGATTTCAGCCCAGGACAACCAACAGATACGCAGTATTTT. The encoded protein is CATSDFSPGQPTDTQYF.

This clonotype was seen ten or more times. V gene TRBV5-1 combines with J gene TRBJ2-5; D is uncertain. Trimming took off 0 bases at V and 5 bases at J, with 11 bases between the two ends. The CDR3 covers 14 residues. CDR1 is SGHRS, CDR2 YFSETQ, per germline. The CDR3 here is CASSLEGRRETQYF. The CDR3 nucleotides read TGCGCCAGCAGCTTGGAGGGTCGTCGGGAGACCCAGTACTTC.

The chain carries TRBV6-1 and TRBJ1-5; 8 bases fit TRBD1. V shed 6 bases and J 1 base; nucleotides not matched to a gene: 8. The CDR3 is 16 residues long. Germline values: CDR1 MNHNS, CDR2 SASEGT. The CDR3 loop reads CASRPGQGGSNQPQHF. CDR3 nucleotides: TGTGCCAGCAGACCTGGACAGGGCGGAAGCAATCAGCCCCAGCATTTT.

This chain connects TRBV7-9 to TRBJ1-2; 7 positions match TRBD1. V lost 5 bases to trimming and J lost 1 base; unmatched junction nucleotides: 10. This CDR3 spans 16 amino acids. Germline V lookup: CDR1 SEHNR, CDR2 FQNEAQ (reference sequence). CDR3 nucleotides: TGTGCCAGCAGCGAGGAGACAGGGAGCAATAACTATGGCTACACCTTC. Translation gives CASSEETGSNNYGYTF.